This is a list of T cell receptor beta chains from one sample in a study of cytotoxic CD8 clonotypes in ibrutinib-treated CLL. Repertoires were generated with immunoSEQ multiplex PCR, while TCRdb's copy carries only in-frame clones and drops some. The sample gives 200,000 to 250,000 clones, nearly 80% of which show up once; approximately 10% is in the top ten. Sequenced here: PBMCs, sampled after 12 months of ibrutinib treatment. The receptors come from a human donor with chronic lymphocytic leukemia. Both conserved end residues are part of each CDR3. A D gene is named only where the DNA matches it firmly. The listing skips clone size in some rows; elsewhere it reads once, few, many or a size class.

CDR3 DNA	CDR3 protein	J gene	clone size	V gene	D gene
TGTGCCAGCAGCCACGCCGGGTGGAGGGAGAGCACAGATACGCAGTATTTT	CASSHAGWRESTDTQYF	TRBJ2-3	NA	TRBV4-2	NA
TGTGCCAGCAGCACCACCCCTAGCGGGACCTACGAGCAGTACTTC	CASSTTPSGTYEQYF	TRBJ2-7	NA	TRBV5-6	TRBD2
TGTGCCAGCATTATGGATTGTCAGGGAACCTACGAGCAGTACTTC	CASIMDCQGTYEQYF	TRBJ2-7	NA	TRBV21-1	NA
TGTGCCAGCAGCCCCACCCGGACAGATACGCAGTATTTT	CASSPTRTDTQYF	TRBJ2-3	NA	TRBV11-3	NA
TGTGCCAGCAGCTTCGCGCTTAATGAAAAACTGTTTTTT	CASSFALNEKLFF	TRBJ1-4	NA	TRBV7-2	NA
TGCGCCAGCAGCTTTAAAGGGGAAGAGACCCAGTACTTC	CASSFKGEETQYF	TRBJ2-5	once	TRBV5-1	NA
TGTGCCAGTCTAAGCGGGACATCCCCATTGCGGGGCTACACCTTC	CASLSGTSPLRGYTF	TRBJ1-2	once	TRBV19	NA
TGTGCCAGCAGCCCACAGGGGGTATCCTACGAGCAGTACTTC	CASSPQGVSYEQYF	TRBJ2-7	NA	TRBV7-9	TRBD1
TGTGCCACCAGCAGAGGAGGGGGACAGGGGGCCTACGAGCAGTACTTC	CATSRGGGQGAYEQYF	TRBJ2-7	few	TRBV15	TRBD1
TGTGCCAGTAGTATACAGGGATTGCCCCCCTACGAGCAGTACTTC	CASSIQGLPPYEQYF	TRBJ2-7	NA	TRBV19	NA
TGTGCCAGCAGCTGGGGACACGTGTTACCCTACGAGCAGTACTTC	CASSWGHVLPYEQYF	TRBJ2-7	NA	TRBV11-2	NA
TGTGCCAGCACCAAGAACCCCGGACAGGGAGAGACCCAGTACTTC	CASTKNPGQGETQYF	TRBJ2-5	NA	TRBV21-1	NA
TGTGCCAGCAGTTTGAACCCGTGGTGGGGGGAGACCCAGTACTTC	CASSLNPWWGETQYF	TRBJ2-5	few	TRBV27	NA
TGCGCCAGCAGCTTGGGGCGGGAGATCCATGAGCAGTTCTTC	CASSLGREIHEQFF	TRBJ2-1	NA	TRBV5-1	TRBD2
TGTGCCTCTACCGGTCTAGCGGGGGGCACAGATACGCAGTATTTT	CASTGLAGGTDTQYF	TRBJ2-3	NA	TRBV10-3	TRBD2
TGTGCCAGCAGTCGAGGACTCCCGCCCCACAATGAGCAGTTCTTC	CASSRGLPPHNEQFF	TRBJ2-1	NA	TRBV14	NA
TGTGCCAGCAGCTGGGGGGACGGACTCTACGAGCAGTACTTC	CASSWGDGLYEQYF	TRBJ2-7	NA	TRBV7-9	NA
TGTGCCAGCAGTTCCTCGGGAGGTCCCAGGGAAGCTTTCTTT	CASSSSGGPREAFF	TRBJ1-1	NA	TRBV6-5	NA
TGTGCCAGCACCCAATCCGGGACAAGGGAGCTGTTTTTT	CASTQSGTRELFF	TRBJ2-2	NA	TRBV2	NA
TGTGCCAGCAGTTCAGGGGCAGGGGTCGATGAGCAGTTCTTC	CASSSGAGVDEQFF	TRBJ2-1	once	TRBV6-5	NA
TGTGCCAGCAGCCAAGTCGGGGGGTTGGGCACAGATACGCAGTATTTT	CASSQVGGLGTDTQYF	TRBJ2-3	NA	TRBV14	TRBD2
TGTGCCAGCAGCGTATACGGCTCTGGGGCCAACGTCCTGACTTTC	CASSVYGSGANVLTF	TRBJ2-6	few	TRBV9	NA
TGTGCCAGTAGCGGCCCGGGGACGCCCCAGCATTTT	CASSGPGTPQHF	TRBJ1-5	NA	TRBV19	NA
TGTGCCAGCAGCTGGCCCGGGACTAACACAGATACGCAGTATTTT	CASSWPGTNTDTQYF	TRBJ2-3	NA	TRBV13	TRBD2
TGTGCCAGCAGAACTGGTGGAAGCAATCAGCCCCAGCATTTT	CASRTGGSNQPQHF	TRBJ1-5	NA	TRBV28	NA
TGTGCCAGCAGCTTCGTTGCCGGGAGGGCCAATGAGCAGTTCTTC	CASSFVAGRANEQFF	TRBJ2-1	NA	TRBV5-4	TRBD2
TGTGCCAGTATAGAGGCAGGGATGAACACTGAAGCTTTCTTT	CASIEAGMNTEAFF	TRBJ1-1	NA	TRBV19	NA
TGTGCCAGCAGTTCCCCGGCAGGAACTAACTATGGCTACACCTTC	CASSSPAGTNYGYTF	TRBJ1-2	NA	TRBV6-5	NA
TGTGCCAGCAGCTTGATTGGGGCTGGGGCCAACGTCCTGACTTTC	CASSLIGAGANVLTF	TRBJ2-6	NA	TRBV5-6	NA
TGTGCCAGCAGCTCCCCTGGGGGGACCTACGAGCAGTACTTC	CASSSPGGTYEQYF	TRBJ2-7	NA	TRBV7-8	NA
TGTGCCAGCAGCTTAGGGGGGCCGAACACCGGGGAGCTGTTTTTT	CASSLGGPNTGELFF	TRBJ2-2	NA	TRBV9	NA
TGTGCCAGCAGGGGGACAGGGGCCACCTACGAGCAGTACTTC	CASRGTGATYEQYF	TRBJ2-7	NA	TRBV6-1	TRBD1
TGTGCCAGCAGTTACTACACGGGACTAGCGGGAGAGCAGTACTTC	CASSYYTGLAGEQYF	TRBJ2-7	once	TRBV6-5	TRBD2
TGTGCCAGCAGCTACGGTGGGACAGACTACGAGCAGTACTTC	CASSYGGTDYEQYF	TRBJ2-7	NA	TRBV7-6	TRBD1
TGCGCCAGCAGAGACGGACAGGGCACCAACCAGCCCCAGCATTTT	CASRDGQGTNQPQHF	TRBJ1-5	NA	TRBV10-2	TRBD1
TGTGCCAGCAGCGGGGGACTCAGAGATTCACCCCTCCACTTT	CASSGGLRDSPLHF	TRBJ1-6	NA	TRBV9	NA
TGTGCCAGTAGTATATTACCGGGGGCGGAGTATGGCTACACCTTC	CASSILPGAEYGYTF	TRBJ1-2	NA	TRBV19	NA
TGTGCCAGCAGCTTACTTGACCGTAGGGGGGAGCTGTTTTTT	CASSLLDRRGELFF	TRBJ2-2	few	TRBV7-9	NA
TGTGCCAGCAGCTTTGCGGAACAAGAGACCCAGTACTTC	CASSFAEQETQYF	TRBJ2-5	NA	TRBV7-2	NA
TGCAGCGTTGGGTGGGAGACCCAGTACTTC	CSVGWETQYF	TRBJ2-5	few	TRBV29-1	NA
TGTGCCAGTAGTTCCCCCACCAGGGGTTATAATTCACCCCTCCACTTT	CASSSPTRGYNSPLHF	TRBJ1-6	NA	TRBV19	NA
TGCAGCGCTCAGGAAGGACAGAGAAATTCACCCCTCCACTTT	CSAQEGQRNSPLHF	TRBJ1-6	NA	TRBV29-1	NA
TGTACCTCGACAGGGGCCACTAATGAAAAACTGTTTTTT	CTSTGATNEKLFF	TRBJ1-4	NA	TRBV6-1	TRBD1
TGTGCCATCAGTTCCCGGGACAGCTCCTACAATGAGCAGTTCTTC	CAISSRDSSYNEQFF	TRBJ2-1	NA	TRBV10-3	TRBD1
TGTGCCAGCCAGTCGGGGGCTACACCTACAGGCGAGCAGTACTTC	CASQSGATPTGEQYF	TRBJ2-7	NA	TRBV27	NA
TGTGCCAGCAGTGAAGGGGCGGCTAGCAATCAGCCCCAGCATTTT	CASSEGAASNQPQHF	TRBJ1-5	once	TRBV6-1	NA
TGTGCCAGCAGTACCGACAGGGTCGCTGAAGCTTTCTTT	CASSTDRVAEAFF	TRBJ1-1	many	TRBV2	TRBD1